The 20 T cell receptor beta chains in this list originate from one sample, sequenced in a study of blood T cell repertoires in COVID-19. Using immunoSEQ multiplex PCR, the repertoire was profiled, and TCRdb retains in-frame clones only, with some absent. The sample has about 370,000 clones, more than 80% seen once. The material sequenced was peripheral blood. These receptors were taken from a woman aged 25 to 45 with COVID-19, enrolled during active disease.

V usage is TRBV28 and J usage is TRBJ1-3, with D unresolved. Trimming removed 8 bases at V and 1 base at J, with 12 bases between. Germline lookup yields CDR1 MDHEN and CDR2 SYDVKM. The CDR3 runs to 14 residues. CDR3: CASVSHGSGNTIYF. DNA for the CDR3: TGTGCCAGCGTCTCTCACGGGTCTGGAAACACCATATATTTT. Filled out from reference TRBV28 and TRBJ1-3, the complete variable domain reads DVKVTQSSRYLVKRTGEKVFLECVQDMDHENMFWYRQDPGLGLRLIYFSYDVKMKEKGDIPEGYSVSREKKERFSLILESASTNQTSMYLCASVSHGSGNTIYFGEGSWLTVV.

V and J are TRBV19 and TRBJ1-4, with TRBD1 identical over 7 bases. This CDR3 is built from 14 residues. After removal of 8 bases from V and 10 bases from J, the junction contained 13 bases not matched to a gene. CDR1 is LNHDA and CDR2 is SQIVND in the germline V gene (reference sequence). Here the CDR3 reads CASALDRLGGKLFF. The CDR3 region has the DNA TGTGCCAGTGCCCTGGACAGGCTGGGGGGAAAACTGTTTTTT. Full variable domain (remainder filled in from reference TRBV19 and TRBJ1-4): DGGITQSPKYLFRKEGQNVTLSCEQNLNHDAMYWYRQDPGQGLRLIYYSQIVNDFQKGDIAEGYSVSREKKESFPLTVTSAQKNPTAFYLCASALDRLGGKLFFGSGTQLSVL.

The V call is TRBV4-3, the J call TRBJ2-5; 12 positions agree with TRBD2. CDR3 length: 15 residues. Per the germline V gene, CDR1 is LGHNA and CDR2 is YSLEER. The junction had 3 bases not matched to a gene; V was cut back by 2 bases and J by 5 bases. The CDR3 loop is CASSQTSGRSETQYF. The CDR3 DNA follows: TGCGCCAGCAGCCAAACTAGCGGGAGGAGTGAGACCCAGTACTTC.

This sequence joins TRBV6-5 and TRBJ1-1, with D uncertain. This CDR3 is built from 13 residues. Germline CDR1 reads MNHEY; CDR2 reads SVGAGI. V lost 2 bases, J lost 0 bases, and 4 bases lay in between. Here the CDR3 reads CASSYQLNTEAFF. The CDR3, as DNA: TGTGCCAGCAGTTACCAATTGAACACTGAAGCTTTCTTT.

This chain uses TRBV2 with TRBJ1-2; 9 bases align to TRBD1. The CDR3 has 14 amino acids. V gave up 4 bases and J gave up 8 bases; unmatched junction bases: 8. Germline V lookup: CDR1 SNHLY, CDR2 FYNNEI. CDR3 sequence (DNA): TGTGCCAGCAGTGCCCTGACAGGGGGAGAGGGCTACACCTTC. Amino acids: CASSALTGGEGYTF.

This clone has a single count. The chain uses TRBV7-9 and TRBJ1-2; TRBD1 matches 9 bases. Germline CDR1 is SEHNR and CDR2 is FQNEAQ (reference sequence). This CDR3 is built from 12 residues. Trimming took 5 bases from V and 8 from J; bases not matched to a gene: 3. The CDR3 protein is CASSNGQGGYTF. CDR3 bases: TGTGCCAGCAGCAACGGACAGGGGGGCTACACCTTC.

The V call is TRBV6-6, the J call TRBJ2-7; 7 bases align to TRBD1. With V trimmed by 6 bases and J by 0 bases, 8 bases remained unmatched. The CDR3 loop spans 15 amino acids. Germline V gives CDR1 MNHNY, CDR2 SVGAGI (reference sequence). In DNA form, the CDR3 reads TGTGCCAGCAGGCGTCCGGGACAGACCTCCTACGAGCAGTACTTC. Protein sequence: CASRRPGQTSYEQYF.

This clone was counted a single time. CDR3 DNA sequence: TGTGCCAGCAGCTACGTGGCAGGAGGCACTAATGAAAAACTGTTTTTT. This translates into CASSYVAGGTNEKLFF. The chain links TRBV5-5 to TRBJ1-4; D is ambiguous. The CDR3 has 16 amino acids. The germline V gene encodes CDR1 SGHKS and CDR2 YYEKEE (reference sequence). Trimming stripped 3 bases from V and 2 bases from J, with 14 bases between.

J is TRBJ2-1 and V is TRBV30; D is possibly TRBD2 (5 bases). Trimming pared 0 bases from V and 8 bases from J, leaving 8 bases between. The CDR3 sequence is 12 residues long. The V gene's germline CDR1 is GTSNPN and CDR2 SVGIG (reference sequence). This chain's CDR3 is CAWSVLGDEQFF. The CDR3 nucleotides read TGTGCCTGGAGTGTACTAGGCGATGAGCAGTTCTTC.

The gene calls are TRBV5-4 and TRBJ1-2; 8 bases map to TRBD1. Trimming removed 0 bases from V and 5 bases from J; junction bases left unmatched: 12. The CDR3 totals 17 residues. The germline V gene encodes CDR1 SGHNT and CDR2 YYREEE (reference sequence). CDR3 nucleotide sequence: TGTGCCAGCAGCTTGGCGGGGCGACAGGGGATGAGGTATGGCTACACCTTC. The encoded protein is CASSLAGRQGMRYGYTF.

The gene calls are TRBV4-2 and TRBJ2-1; 8 bases align to TRBD2. Germline V gene sequence: CDR1 LGHNA, CDR2 YNFKEQ. The CDR3 contains 15 residues. Trimming at V came to 5 bases and at J to 4 bases, leaving 7 bases not matched to a gene. The DNA of the CDR3 is TGTGCCAGCAGCGCTCAAGCGGGGGCTTACAATGAGCAGTTCTTC. As protein: CASSAQAGAYNEQFF.

CDR3 sequence: CATSDLRDRGCEQYV. CDR3 sequence (DNA): TGTGCCACCAGTGATTTGCGGGACAGGGGATGCGAGCAGTACGTC. V is TRBV24-1 and J is TRBJ2-7; TRBD1 matches 10 bases. V shed 0 bases and J 6 bases; nucleotides not matched to a gene: 4. Germline values: CDR1 KGHDR, CDR2 SFDVKD. This CDR3 comprises 15 residues.

The V call is TRBV19, the J call TRBJ1-1, with D maybe TRBD1 (5 bases). The CDR3 sequence is 16 residues long. V was cut by 8 bases and J by 0 bases, with 19 bases left in between. CDR1 is LNHDA, CDR2 SQIVND, per germline (reference sequence). The CDR3 region is CASCAQDTAMNTEAFF. The CDR3 DNA is TGTGCCAGTTGCGCCCAGGACACAGCGATGAACACTGAAGCTTTCTTT. The complete variable domain, with remaining parts taken from reference TRBV19 and TRBJ1-1, reads DGGITQSPKYLFRKEGQNVTLSCEQNLNHDAMYWYRQDPGQGLRLIYYSQIVNDFQKGDIAEGYSVSREKKESFPLTVTSAQKNPTAFYLCASCAQDTAMNTEAFFGQGTRLTVV.

This chain links TRBV6-6 with TRBJ2-1; 7 bases are shared with TRBD2. Germline assignment: CDR1 MNHNY and CDR2 SVGAGI (reference sequence). Losses at the gene ends were 8 bases for V and 5 bases for J; bases not matched to a gene: 15. The CDR3 spans 16 residues. DNA of the CDR3: TGTGCCAGCGCTAATACGGGGGGATGGAGTGACAATGAGCAGTTCTTC. Encoded protein: CASANTGGWSDNEQFF.

The V and J genes are TRBV15 and TRBJ1-2; D possibly corresponds to TRBD1 (5 bases). Between the trimmed V and J ends, which lost 3 bases and 8 bases, there was a span of 19 bases. Germline values: CDR1 LNHNV, CDR2 YYDKDF (reference sequence). The CDR3 is 15 residues long. The CDR3 here is CATSRGGIGTDGYTF. The DNA of the CDR3 is TGTGCCACCAGCAGGGGGGGGATTGGGACGGACGGCTACACCTTC.

J is TRBJ2-5 and V is TRBV5-6, with a tentative D call TRBD2 (5 bases). CDR1 is SGHDT and CDR2 is YYEEEE in the germline V gene. CDR3 length: 14 residues. Trimming stripped 1 base from V and 5 bases from J, with 12 bases between. The CDR3 protein is CASSLRGNYETQYF. CDR3 nucleotides: TGTGCCAGCAGCTTGAGAGGGAACTACGAGACCCAGTACTTC.

The V gene is TRBV28, the J gene TRBJ2-5; perhaps TRBD2 as D (5 bases). The ends were cut back, 3 bases at V and 10 bases at J, with 21 bases in the middle. The CDR3 consists of 15 residues. Germline V gene lookup returns CDR1 MDHEN and CDR2 SYDVKM. The CDR3 nucleotides read TGTGCCAGCAGTTTTCCCGGTGGGGTTAAGAGCGGCCAGTACTTC. It yields the protein CASSFPGGVKSGQYF.

The chain carries TRBV10-1 and TRBJ2-7; 15 bases fit TRBD2. J gave up 6 bases and V 0 bases, and 6 bases lay outside the gene matches. Germline loops: CDR1 WNHNN, CDR2 SYGVQD (reference sequence). CDR3 length: 17 residues. CDR3 protein: CASSESQGLAGGLEQYV. CDR3 nucleotides: TGCGCCAGCAGTGAGTCGCAAGGACTAGCGGGAGGGCTCGAGCAGTACGTC.

The V and J genes are TRBV27 and TRBJ2-7; 9 bases agree with TRBD2. Germline assignment: CDR1 MNHEY and CDR2 SMNVEV (reference sequence). V shed 6 bases, J shed 3 bases, and the junction held 12 bases outside the gene matches. The length of the CDR3 is 16 residues. The CDR3 loop reads CASSLGLAGILYEQYV. The CDR3 DNA is TGTGCCAGCAGCCTAGGCCTAGCGGGGATCCTCTACGAGCAGTACGTC.

The CDR3 nucleotides are TGTGCCAGCAGCCAATCTCTCGGGACAGGCTATGAAAAACTGTTTTTT. Encoded protein: CASSQSLGTGYEKLFF. J is TRBJ1-4 and V is TRBV14; 8 nucleotides agree with TRBD1. V trimming: 2 bases; J trimming: 6 bases; junction bases outside the gene matches: 8. Germline V gene data show CDR1 as SGHDN and CDR2 as FVKESK. The CDR3 sequence is 16 residues long. Drawing the rest from reference TRBV14 and TRBJ1-4, the complete variable domain is EAGVTQFPSHSVIEKGQTVTLRCDPISGHDNLYWYRRVMGKEIKFLLHFVKESKQDESGMPNNRFLAERTGGTYSTLKVQPAELEDSGVYFCASSQSLGTGYEKLFFGSGTQLSVL.